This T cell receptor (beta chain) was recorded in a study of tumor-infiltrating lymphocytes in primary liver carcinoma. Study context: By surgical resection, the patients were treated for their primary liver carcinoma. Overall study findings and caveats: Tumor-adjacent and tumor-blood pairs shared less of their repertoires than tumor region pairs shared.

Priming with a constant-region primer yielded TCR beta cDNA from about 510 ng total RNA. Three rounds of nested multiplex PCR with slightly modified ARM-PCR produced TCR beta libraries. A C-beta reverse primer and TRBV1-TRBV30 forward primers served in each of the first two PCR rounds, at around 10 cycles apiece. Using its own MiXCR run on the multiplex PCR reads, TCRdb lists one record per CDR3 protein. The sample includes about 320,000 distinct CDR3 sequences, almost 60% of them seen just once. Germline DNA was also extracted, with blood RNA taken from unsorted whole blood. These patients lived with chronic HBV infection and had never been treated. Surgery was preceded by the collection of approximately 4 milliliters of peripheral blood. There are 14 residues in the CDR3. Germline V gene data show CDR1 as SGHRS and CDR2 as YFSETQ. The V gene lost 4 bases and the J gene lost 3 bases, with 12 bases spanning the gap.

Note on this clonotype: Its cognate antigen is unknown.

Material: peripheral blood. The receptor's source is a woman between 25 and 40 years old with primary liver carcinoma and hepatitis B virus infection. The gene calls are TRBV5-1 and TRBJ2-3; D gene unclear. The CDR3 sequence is CASSPLIVTDTQYF. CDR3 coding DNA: TGCGCCAGCAGCCCGCTTATAGTGACAGATACGCAGTATTTT. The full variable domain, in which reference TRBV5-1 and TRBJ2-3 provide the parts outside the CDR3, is KAGVTQTPRYLIKTRGQQVTLSCSPISGHRSVSWYQQTPGQGLQFLFEYFSETQRNKGNFPGRFSGRQFSNSRSEMNVSTLELGDSALYLCASSPLIVTDTQYFGPGTRLTVL.